Listed here are 18 T cell receptor beta chains from one sample, sequenced in a study of blood T cell repertoires in COVID-19. This table comes from immunoSEQ multiplex PCR, and its TCRdb copy is limited to in-frame clones, with some not included. Among over 250,000 clones listed, about 88% were seen once. The sequencing input was PBMCs or T cells enriched from blood (not recorded which). All receptors come from a man in his sixties who had recovered from COVID-19.

Details on this clone: At one end the junction does not follow the germline gene, possibly because of a read error. Here the CDR3 reads CASSEVVSRANVLTF. CDR3 nucleotide sequence: TGTGCCAGTAGTGAGGTTGTCTCTAGGGCCAACGTCCTGACTTTC. The chain has TRBV19 and TRBJ2-6; no firm D call. The CDR3 consists of 15 residues. Looked up from germline, CDR1 is LNHDA and CDR2 is SQIVND (reference sequence). The full variable domain, its missing parts supplied by reference TRBV19 and TRBJ2-6, is DGGITQSPKYLFRKEGQNVTLSCEQNLNHDAMYWYRQDPGQGLRLIYYSQIVNDFQKGDIAEGYSVSREKKESFPLTVTSAQKNPTAFYLCASSEVVSRANVLTFGAGSRLTVL.

The chain joins TRBV7-9 to TRBJ1-4, with a weak D call TRBD1 (6 bases). Germline values: CDR1 SEHNR, CDR2 FQNEAQ (reference sequence). The CDR3 has 14 residues. V was cut by 2 bases and J by 12 bases, with 16 bases left in between. Here the CDR3 reads CASSLKDSKAELFF. CDR3 DNA: TGTGCCAGCAGCTTAAAGGACAGTAAGGCGGAACTGTTTTTT.

The chain employs TRBV7-2 and TRBJ1-1; perhaps TRBD1 as D (5 bases). The germline gives CDR1 SGHTA, CDR2 FQGNSA. The CDR3 has 15 residues. The V end lost 1 base, the J end lost 0 bases, and 9 bases lay between the germline ends. CDR3 nucleotide sequence: TGTGCCAGCAGCTTAGTTCGGGGGTTGAACACTGAAGCTTTCTTT. As protein: CASSLVRGLNTEAFF.

About this clone itself: One junction end does not reproduce the germline sequence, and a read error may be involved. The chain carries TRBV7-7 and TRBJ2-5; 8 nucleotides match TRBD2. Looked up from germline, CDR1 is SSHAT and CDR2 is FNYEAQ (reference sequence). The CDR3 covers 15 residues. The CDR3 here is CASSLIAGRGETQYF. CDR3 DNA: TGTGCTAGCAGCTTAATAGCGGGAAGGGGCGAGACCCAGTACTTC.

In this sample, this clone turned up a few times. The CDR3 reads CASSFGTGDVAYEQYF. The DNA of the CDR3 is TGCGCCAGCAGCTTCGGGACAGGGGATGTAGCCTACGAGCAGTACTTC. The V and J genes are TRBV5-1 and TRBJ2-7; 10 bases match TRBD1. This CDR3 is 16 amino acids long. Losses at the gene ends were 2 bases for V and 2 bases for J; bases not matched to a gene: 7. Germline-derived CDR1 and CDR2 are SGHRS and YFSETQ.

The chain is built from TRBV4-3 and TRBJ1-2, with TRBD1 as a possible D gene (6 bases). V lost 0 bases and J lost 5, with 13 bases in between. The germline V gene has CDR1 LGHNA and CDR2 YSLEER. The CDR3 runs to 15 residues. DNA for the CDR3: TGCGCCAGCAGCCAAGAGGGAGACAGGAGGTATGGCTACACCTTC. Its protein product is CASSQEGDRRYGYTF.

This clone showed up just once. The rearrangement links TRBV14 to TRBJ2-7; 9 nucleotides line up with TRBD2. Germline V gene sequence: CDR1 SGHDN, CDR2 FVKESK. The CDR3 sequence is 15 residues long. The trim removed 3 bases at V and 1 base at J, leaving 4 bases unmatched. In DNA form, the CDR3 reads TGTGCCAGCAGCCAGCCTAGCGGGACATCCTACGAGCAGTACTTC. Protein: CASSQPSGTSYEQYF.

This clone was seen a handful of times. The genes are TRBV6-5 and TRBJ1-6; the D is unclear. The CDR3 totals 15 residues. Deletions cut 6 bases from V and 6 bases from J, with 15 bases between. Per germline, CDR1 MNHEY and CDR2 SVGAGI. The CDR3 region has the DNA TGTGCCAGCAGGTCAGCGGTGCGGGTTAATTCACCCCTCCACTTT. Translation: CASRSAVRVNSPLHF.

V and J are TRBV6-5 and TRBJ2-7; TRBD1 aligns across 10 bases. The V gene's germline CDR1 is MNHEY and CDR2 SVGAGI. CDR3 size: 14 residues. The junction had 3 bases not matched to a gene; V was cut back by 2 bases and J by 5 bases. CDR3 region: CASSYRGTGDEQYF. The CDR3 coding sequence is TGTGCCAGCAGTTACCGGGGGACAGGGGACGAGCAGTACTTC.

This chain connects TRBV6-5 to TRBJ1-1; 10 bases align to TRBD1. There are 14 residues in the CDR3. Germline CDR1 MNHEY, CDR2 SVGAGI. V shed 6 bases and J 3 bases; nucleotides not matched to a gene: 4. CDR3 region: CASRRQGAHTEAFF. The CDR3 nucleotides are TGTGCCAGCAGACGACAGGGGGCCCACACTGAAGCTTTCTTT.

V usage is TRBV7-9 and J usage is TRBJ2-1; D is possibly TRBD1 (6 bases). CDR1 and CDR2 (germline): SEHNR, FQNEAQ (reference sequence). CDR3 length: 18 amino acids. V was trimmed by 5 bases and J by 3 bases, leaving 23 bases between them. The chain's CDR3 is CASSDSGRGHIGYNEQFF. As DNA, the CDR3 is TGTGCCAGCAGCGACAGTGGCAGGGGACACATTGGCTACAATGAGCAGTTCTTC.

The CDR3, as DNA: TGTGCCAGCAGCCAGGGCTTAGGGCAGTATTTT. Translating gives CASSQGLGQYF. V is TRBV11-3 and J is TRBJ2-3; D perhaps matches TRBD1 (5 bases). The CDR3 loop spans 11 amino acids. CDR1 is SGHNT and CDR2 is YENEEA in the germline V gene. Between the trimmed V and J ends, which lost 5 bases and 11 bases, there was a span of 11 bases.

V and J are TRBV3-1 (or the pseudogene TRBV3-2) and TRBJ2-1; TRBD2 aligns across 9 bases. The CDR3 is 16 amino acids. Germline loops: CDR1 LGHDT, CDR2 YNNKEL (reference sequence). Trimming took 5 bases from V and 1 from J; bases not matched to a gene: 6. The CDR3 sequence is CASSSKTSGSYNEQFF. CDR3 DNA: TGTGCCAGCAGCTCCAAGACTAGCGGTTCCTACAATGAGCAGTTCTTC.

This rearrangement joins TRBV9 to TRBJ1-3; TRBD1 agrees at 10 bases. J gave up 7 bases and V 5 bases, and 9 bases lay outside the gene matches. CDR1 is SGDLS, CDR2 YYNGEE, per germline. This CDR3 has 15 residues. CDR3 DNA sequence: TGTGCCAGCAGTGGGACAGGGGTAATATGGAACACCATATATTTT. Translation: CASSGTGVIWNTIYF.

A single count supports this clone. The rearrangement joins TRBV5-1 to TRBJ1-1; maybe TRBD1 (6 bases). V gave up 4 bases and J gave up 2 bases, with 12 bases separating them. CDR3 size: 14 residues. Germline CDR1 is SGHRS and CDR2 is YFSETQ. The CDR3 coding sequence is TGCGCCAGCAGCCCCGGACAGATAAACACTGAAGCTTTCTTT. Protein product: CASSPGQINTEAFF.

The V gene is TRBV15, the J gene TRBJ2-2; D possibly corresponds to TRBD2 (6 bases). CDR3 length: 16 residues. V lost 3 bases and J 5 bases, leaving 16 bases between the germline ends. CDR1 is LNHNV, CDR2 YYDKDF, per germline (reference sequence). The CDR3, as DNA: TGTGCCACCAGCAGGGCGACTAGTGAGGTTACCGGGGAGCTGTTTTTT. Translating it yields CATSRATSEVTGELFF.

The chain joins TRBV4-2 to TRBJ2-7; 12 bases line up with TRBD2. The germline V gene encodes CDR1 LGHNA and CDR2 YNFKEQ. With 2 bases clipped from V and 6 bases from J, the junction kept 11 bases outside the gene matches. The CDR3 is made up of 17 amino acids. Written as DNA, the CDR3 is TGTGCCAGCAGCCAACAAGCTGGACTAGCGGGGCTTGGCGAGCAGTACTTC. This translates into CASSQQAGLAGLGEQYF.

J is TRBJ1-2 and V is TRBV19, with unresolved D. The CDR3 loop spans 15 amino acids. V dropped 7 bases and J dropped 4 bases, with 19 bases sitting between them. The V gene's germline CDR1 is LNHDA and CDR2 SQIVND (reference sequence). For the CDR3, the DNA is TGTGCCAGTAAAGGCTGGCAGGCAGATGTCTATGGCTACACCTTC. Protein product: CASKGWQADVYGYTF.